The 8 T cell receptor beta chains below all came from one sample that was sequenced in a study of breast tumors, draining lymph nodes, adjacent tissues. TCRdb independently ran MiXCR on the multiplex PCR reads; one entry per CDR3 protein. The table shows around 7,600 distinct CDR3 sequences, with around three quarters occurring only once. The sequencing sample was made of tumor-adjacent breast tissue. The receptors derive from a female donor with breast cancer. Some clones in this sample may be carry-over from other donors' samples.

This clonotype came up many times. V usage is TRBV12-1 and J usage is TRBJ2-3; the tabulated D call, TRBD2, remains unverified against the DNA. TRBV12-1 is recorded as a pseudogene. This CDR3 is built from 15 residues. The CDR3 is CASTLGTSVTDTQYF. The CDR3 coding sequence is TGTGCCAGCACTTTAGGGACTAGCGTTACAGATACGCAGTATTTT.

The CDR3 DNA reads TGTGCCAGTAGTATAGTGGGCAGGCCCACACGGGAGCAGTACTTC. It codes for CASSIVGRPTREQYF. This chain uses TRBV19 with TRBJ2-7, with unresolved D. Trimming took off 1 base at V and 7 bases at J, with 17 bases between the two ends. The CDR3 sequence is 15 residues long. Germline V lookup: CDR1 LNHDA, CDR2 SQIVND (reference sequence). The whole variable domain, remainder taken from reference TRBV19 and TRBJ2-7, is DGGITQSPKYLFRKEGQNVTLSCEQNLNHDAMYWYRQDPGQGLRLIYYSQIVNDFQKGDIAEGYSVSREKKESFPLTVTSAQKNPTAFYLCASSIVGRPTREQYFGPGTRLTVT.

V gene TRBV20-1 combines with J gene TRBJ1-2; D perhaps matches TRBD1 (5 bases). Germline V gene lookup returns CDR1 DFQATT and CDR2 SNEGSKA (reference sequence). This CDR3 is 11 amino acids long. V lost 6 bases and J lost 4, with 9 bases in between. The CDR3, as DNA: TGCAGTGCCCCGAGGGGCTATGGCTACACCTTC. This translates into CSAPRGYGYTF.

Relative to its sample, this clonotype is medium-sized. The chain carries TRBV5-8 and TRBJ1-3; tentatively, D is TRBD1 (5 bases). This CDR3 is built from 14 residues. Trimming took 0 bases from V and 1 from J, leaving 5 bases between them. Germline loops: CDR1 SGHTS, CDR2 YDEGEE. The CDR3 protein is CASSLDRSGNTIYF. CDR3 nucleotide sequence: TGTGCCAGCAGCTTGGACAGGTCTGGAAACACCATATATTTT.

This clonotype was observed once. The J gene is TRBJ2-7, the V gene TRBV2; a possible D gene is TRBD2 (6 bases). This CDR3 comprises 15 residues. Trimming stripped 2 bases from V and 3 bases from J, with 14 bases between. The germline gives CDR1 SNHLY, CDR2 FYNNEI. The CDR3 protein is CASSEPGGMGYEQYF. The DNA for the CDR3 is TGTGCCAGCAGTGAACCTGGGGGGATGGGCTACGAGCAGTACTTC.

The chain carries TRBV19 and TRBJ1-4, with 8 bases aligning to TRBD1. The length of the CDR3 is 13 residues. CDR1 and CDR2 (germline): LNHDA, SQIVND (reference sequence). V lost 3 bases and J lost 8; bases outside the gene matches: 2. The CDR3 region has the DNA TGTGCCAGTAGTATCGACAGGGGCGAAAAACTGTTTTTT. Protein product: CASSIDRGEKLFF.

The count of this clonotype is one. The rearrangement uses TRBV20-1 and TRBJ2-7; D may correspond to TRBD1 or TRBD2 (5 bases each). V was clipped by 6 bases and J by 0 bases, with 15 bases between them. Germline-derived CDR1 and CDR2 are DFQATT and SNEGSKA (reference sequence). The CDR3 is made up of 14 amino acids. CDR3 in DNA: TGCAGTGCCGATGATGGGGCGGGCTCCTACGAGCAGTACTTC. Translation gives CSADDGAGSYEQYF.

V and J are TRBV11-3 and TRBJ2-1; D call uncertain. Trimming took off 4 bases at V and 2 bases at J, with 6 bases between the two ends. This CDR3 comprises 13 residues. CDR1 is SGHNT, CDR2 YENEEA, per germline. For the CDR3, the DNA is TGTGCCAGCAGCTCGACTCCCTACAATGAGCAGTTCTTC. Its protein is CASSSTPYNEQFF.